This T cell receptor (beta chain) was documented in a study of blood T cell repertoires in COVID-19. The overall study: Collection of acute and convalescent COVID-19 samples took place in the United States, Italy and Spain. PBMCs, B-cell-depleted T cells, or T cells provided the cDNA or gDNA that made up the material.

Per the study methods: The authors estimated nucleated cell counts from reference gene primer amplification. Sequenced by immunoSEQ multiplex PCR; TCRdb stores in-frame clones only, minus some. The V and J calls and clone size were taken over from that table, and D and trimming were inferred from the DNA. The sample yields about 200,000 clones, roughly 80% seen once. The germline V gene has CDR1 SGHRS and CDR2 YFSETQ. J gave up 3 bases and V 4 bases, and 8 bases lay outside the gene matches. This CDR3 is built from 15 residues. The clonotype originates from a man aged 55 to 70 with acute or convalescent COVID-19. Sequencing used peripheral blood. This chain uses TRBV5-1 with TRBJ2-5, with 8 bases lining up with TRBD2. CDR3 loop: CASSPGLGGEETQYF. The DNA of the CDR3 is TGCGCCAGCAGCCCGGGACTAGGAGGAGAAGAGACCCAGTACTTC.